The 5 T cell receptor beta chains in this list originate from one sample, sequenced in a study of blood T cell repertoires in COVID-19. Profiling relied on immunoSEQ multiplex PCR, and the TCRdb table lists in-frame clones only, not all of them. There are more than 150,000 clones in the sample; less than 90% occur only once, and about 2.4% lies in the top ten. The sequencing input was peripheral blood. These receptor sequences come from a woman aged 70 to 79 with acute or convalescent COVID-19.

This chain's CDR3 is CASSWRVMRYV. Here the CDR3 DNA reads TGCGCCAGCAGTTGGCGGGTTATGCGGTACGTC. This chain joins TRBV10-1 and TRBJ2-7, with D possibly TRBD2 on 5 matching bases. Germline values: CDR1 WNHNN, CDR2 SYGVQD (reference sequence). Trimming cost V 5 bases and J 12 bases, with 14 bases left between them. The CDR3 runs 11 residues.

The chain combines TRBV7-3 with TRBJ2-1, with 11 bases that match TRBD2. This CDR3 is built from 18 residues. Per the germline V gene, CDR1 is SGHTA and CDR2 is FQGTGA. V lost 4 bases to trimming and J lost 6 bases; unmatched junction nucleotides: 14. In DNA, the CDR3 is TGTGCCAGCAGCTCCCTTTCACTAACTAGCGGGGGATCCAATGAGCAGTTCTTC. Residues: CASSSLSLTSGGSNEQFF.

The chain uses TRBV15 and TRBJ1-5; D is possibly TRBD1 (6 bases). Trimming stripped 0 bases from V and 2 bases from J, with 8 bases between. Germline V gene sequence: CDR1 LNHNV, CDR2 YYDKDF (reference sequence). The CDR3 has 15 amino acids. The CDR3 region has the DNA TGTGCCACCAGCAGAGATTCAGGGGGCAATCAGCCCCAGCATTTT. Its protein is CATSRDSGGNQPQHF. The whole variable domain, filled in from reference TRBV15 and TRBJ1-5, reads DAMVIQNPRYQVTQFGKPVTLSCSQTLNHNVMYWYQQKSSQAPKLLFHYYDKDFNNEADTPDNFQSRRPNTSFCFLDIRSPGLGDTAMYLCATSRDSGGNQPQHFGDGTRLSIL.

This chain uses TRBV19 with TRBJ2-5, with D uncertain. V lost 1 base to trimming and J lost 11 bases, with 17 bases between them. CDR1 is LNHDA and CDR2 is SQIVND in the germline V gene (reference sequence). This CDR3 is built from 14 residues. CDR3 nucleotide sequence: TGTGCCAGTAGTATAGGGCCCCTCTTATCTCCGCAGTACTTC. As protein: CASSIGPLLSPQYF. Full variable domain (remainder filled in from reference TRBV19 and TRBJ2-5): DGGITQSPKYLFRKEGQNVTLSCEQNLNHDAMYWYRQDPGQGLRLIYYSQIVNDFQKGDIAEGYSVSREKKESFPLTVTSAQKNPTAFYLCASSIGPLLSPQYFGPGTRLLVL.

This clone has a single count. CDR3 in DNA: TGTGCCAGTAGTATGGCCATTTTGCCCCAGCATTTT. Amino acids: CASSMAILPQHF. This chain joins TRBV19 and TRBJ1-5; D is undetermined. V was pared by 3 bases and J by 9 bases, with 9 bases between. The germline V gene has CDR1 LNHDA and CDR2 SQIVND (reference sequence). This CDR3 spans 12 amino acids.